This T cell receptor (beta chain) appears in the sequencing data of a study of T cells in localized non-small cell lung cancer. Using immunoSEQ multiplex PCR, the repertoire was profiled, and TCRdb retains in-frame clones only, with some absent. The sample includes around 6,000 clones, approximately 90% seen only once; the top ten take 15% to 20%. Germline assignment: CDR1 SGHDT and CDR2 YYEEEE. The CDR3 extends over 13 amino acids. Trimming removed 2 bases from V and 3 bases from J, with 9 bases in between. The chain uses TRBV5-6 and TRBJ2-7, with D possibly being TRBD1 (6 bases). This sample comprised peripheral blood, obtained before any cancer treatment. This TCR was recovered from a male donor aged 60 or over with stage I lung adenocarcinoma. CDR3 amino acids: CASSFWGHYEQYV. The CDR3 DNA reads TGTGCCAGCAGCTTTTGGGGGCACTACGAGCAGTACGTC.